This TCR beta chain was obtained from a study of sequential checkpoint blockade in melanoma. The repertoire was sequenced with immunoSEQ multiplex PCR; TCRdb's copy has only in-frame clones and lacks some. The table records some 40,000 clones, roughly 84% of them present only once. CDR1 and CDR2 from the germline V gene are LNHDA and SQIVND (reference sequence). This CDR3 contains 14 residues. The V gene end was trimmed by 7 bases and the J gene end by 6 bases; junction bases not matched to a gene: 9. Regarding treatment: randomized to nivolumab then ipilimumab (arm A) or the reverse (arm B). This sample comprised CD8+ T cells sorted from blood (inferred from file names), obtained from a patient given nivolumab and ipilimumab in sequence. This sequence joins TRBV19 and TRBJ1-1; 9 bases line up with TRBD1. This clonotype was obtained from a human donor with melanoma. In DNA, the CDR3 is TGTGCCAGTAACCCGGGACAGGGAGGTTCTGAAGCTTTCTTT. Amino acid sequence: CASNPGQGGSEAFF.